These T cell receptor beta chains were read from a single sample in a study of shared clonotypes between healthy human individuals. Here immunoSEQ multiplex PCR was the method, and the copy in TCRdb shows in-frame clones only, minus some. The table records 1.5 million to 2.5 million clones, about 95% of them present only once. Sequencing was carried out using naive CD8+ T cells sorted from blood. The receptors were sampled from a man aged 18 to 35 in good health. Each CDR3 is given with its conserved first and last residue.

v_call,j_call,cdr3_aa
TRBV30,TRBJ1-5,CAWGGYSSNQPQHF
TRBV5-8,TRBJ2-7,CASMEGRGLSYEQYF
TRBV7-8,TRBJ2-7,CASSEGGGGYEQYF
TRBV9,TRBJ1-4,CASSVDIATNEKLFF
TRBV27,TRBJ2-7,CASSFQEGEQYF
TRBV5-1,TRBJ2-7,CASREGSVYEQYF
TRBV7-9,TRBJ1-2,CASSLLTDGYTF
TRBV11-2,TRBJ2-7,CASSHEAGGSYEQYF
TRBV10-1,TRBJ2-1,CASSSGTEGISYNEQFF
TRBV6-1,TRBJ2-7,CASSELAGAAYEQYF
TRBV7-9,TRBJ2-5,CATYLAGGYETQYF
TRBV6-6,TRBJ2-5,CASSYGQGVGTQYF
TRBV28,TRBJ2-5,CASRPGQGIWETQYF
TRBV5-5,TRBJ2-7,CASSAGTLYEQYF
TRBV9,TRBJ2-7,CASSPGQAFPSHEQYF
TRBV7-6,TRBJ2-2,CASSRTANTGELFF
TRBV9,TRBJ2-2,CASSVAAGRREPTGELFF
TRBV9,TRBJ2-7,CASSKAGGDYEQYF
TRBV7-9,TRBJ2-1,CASSLGGSFNEQFF
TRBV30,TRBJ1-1,CAWRGTGVNTEAFF
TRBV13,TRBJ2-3,CASSSGTDTQYF
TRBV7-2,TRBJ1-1,CASSLGTGRDTEAFF
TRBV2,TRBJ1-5,CASSDGATGGNQPQHF
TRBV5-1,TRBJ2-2,CASSLELAGGPAGELFF
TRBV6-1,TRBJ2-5,CASSEKWQGYQETQYF
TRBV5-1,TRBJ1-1,CASSLYGTEAFF
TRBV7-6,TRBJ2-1,CASSPLRGDLVYNEQFF
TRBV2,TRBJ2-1,CALTRGSYNEQFF
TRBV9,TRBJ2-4,CASSAQGQAKNIQYF
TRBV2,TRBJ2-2,CASSATDTGELFF
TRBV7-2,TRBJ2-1,CASSIGTGGAYNEQFF
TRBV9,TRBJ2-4,CASSVEGGTSGIMDIQYF
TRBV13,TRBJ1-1,CASSTLDSEAFF
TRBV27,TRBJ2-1,CASSLYAGKQFF
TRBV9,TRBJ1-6,CASSASGASSPLHF
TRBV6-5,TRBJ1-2,CASSYSYGQGDGYTF
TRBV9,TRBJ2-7,CASSVATGVTYEQYF
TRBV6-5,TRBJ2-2,CASSSRLTGELFF
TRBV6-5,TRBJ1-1,CASSYSGSTEAFF
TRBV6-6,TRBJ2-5,CASSYVGLQETQYF
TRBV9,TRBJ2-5,CASTRSSDGTQYF
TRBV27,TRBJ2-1,CASSLWAGGHNEQFF
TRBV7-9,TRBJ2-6,CASSLSSGANVLTF
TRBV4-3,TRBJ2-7,CASSHVGPGSYEQYF
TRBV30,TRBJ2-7,CAWSVPVSSYEQYF
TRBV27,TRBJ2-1,CASEGIGNEQFF
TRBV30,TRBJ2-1,CAWGGVGGGDNEQFF
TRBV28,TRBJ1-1,CASSLYEGGNTEAFF
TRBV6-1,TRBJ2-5,CASSEDGSLETQYF
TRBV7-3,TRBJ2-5,CASSLKRGTGQETQYF
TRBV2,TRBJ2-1,CASSESYEQFF
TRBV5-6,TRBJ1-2,CASTEPGTGVIDGYTF
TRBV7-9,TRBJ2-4,CASSPQGTGNIQYF
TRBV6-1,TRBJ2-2,CASSEGPENTGELFF